What follows are 21 T cell receptor beta chains derived from one specimen sequenced in a study of CD8 T cells in ankylosing spondylitis. In TCRdb, the 5' RACE reads were re-called with MiXCR into one record per CDR3 protein. In the table there are 130,000 or so distinct CDR3 sequences, about an eighth of which are singletons. The sample comprised blood, either unsorted or a sorted T cell fraction (not recorded which). These receptors were collected from a female donor with ankylosing spondylitis or in good health (not recorded which).

This clonotype has a count of ten or more. This chain uses TRBV7-2 with TRBJ1-3, with TRBD1 as a possible D gene (5 bases). Germline CDR1 and CDR2: SGHTA and FQGNSA. The CDR3 sequence is 18 residues long. The V gene lost 1 base and the J gene lost 0 bases, with 16 bases spanning the gap. The CDR3 region is CASSLGPPGLGSGNTIYF. As DNA, the CDR3 is TGTGCCAGCAGCTTAGGGCCCCCGGGACTTGGCTCTGGAAACACCATATATTTT.

Within the sample, this clonotype is medium-sized. V is TRBV7-9 and J is TRBJ2-1; D is unresolved. The CDR3 contains 11 residues. V was trimmed by 6 bases and J by 12 bases, leaving 12 bases between them. The germline V gene encodes CDR1 SEHNR and CDR2 FQNEAQ (reference sequence). CDR3: CASSRNPMQFF. CDR3 bases: TGTGCCAGCAGTCGGAACCCAATGCAGTTCTTC. The full variable domain, in which reference TRBV7-9 and TRBJ2-1 provide the parts outside the CDR3, is DTGVSQNPRHKITKRGQNVTFRCDPISEHNRLYWYRQTLGQGPEFLTYFQNEAQLEKSRLLSDRFSAERPKGSFSTLEIQRTEQGDSAMYLCASSRNPMQFFGPGTRLTVL.

This clonotype was seen at least ten times. V is TRBV19 and J is TRBJ1-5, with 11 bases that match TRBD1. V was clipped by 1 base and J by 4 bases; unmatched bases: 3. The CDR3 is 16 amino acids. The germline V gene encodes CDR1 LNHDA and CDR2 SQIVND (reference sequence). The CDR3 DNA sequence: TGTGCCAGTAGTATAGGGGACAGGGGGATTAATCAGCCCCAGCATTTT. It translates to CASSIGDRGINQPQHF.

This clonotype was counted between two and nine times. The rearrangement joins TRBV5-6 to TRBJ1-2; D is possibly TRBD1 (6 bases). The CDR3 sequence is 13 residues long. V dropped 1 base and J dropped 8 bases, with 12 bases sitting between them. Looked up from germline, CDR1 is SGHDT and CDR2 is YYEEEE. CDR3 bases: TGTGCCAGCAGCTTGAACAGGGCATACGGCTACACCTTC. Protein product: CASSLNRAYGYTF. The variable domain in full, completed from reference TRBV5-6 and TRBJ1-2, reads DAGVTQSPTHLIKTRGQQVTLRCSPKSGHDTVSWYQQALGQGPQFIFQYYEEEERQRGNFPDRFSGHQFPNYSSELNVNALLLGDSALYLCASSLNRAYGYTFGSGTRLTVV.

V and J are TRBV29-1 and TRBJ2-5; D is perhaps TRBD1 or TRBD2 (5 bases each). V was clipped by 4 bases and J by 7 bases, with 10 bases between them. In germline, CDR1 is SQVTM, CDR2 ANQGSEA. This CDR3 region has 11 residues. The DNA for the CDR3 is TGCAGCGTTGTAGCTGGGGGGACCCAGTACTTC. Protein sequence: CSVVAGGTQYF.

This clonotype has ten or more counts. The chain recombines TRBV29-1 with TRBJ2-1, with TRBD1 as a possible D gene (5 bases). V shed 4 bases and J shed 4 bases, with 17 bases lying between them. The CDR3 runs to 15 residues. Germline CDR1 and CDR2: SQVTM and ANQGSEA. DNA for the CDR3: TGCAGCGTTGGGGGTTCGACAGTAATATACAATGAGCAGTTCTTC. It encodes CSVGGSTVIYNEQFF.

There are many counts of this clonotype. The rearrangement links TRBV12-3 or TRBV12-4 to TRBJ2-1, with D tentatively TRBD2 (7 bases). The CDR3 extends over 13 amino acids. Trimming removed 3 bases from V and 6 bases from J, with 9 bases in between. This CDR3 is CASSFGGANEQFF. DNA for the CDR3: TGTGCCAGCAGTTTTGGGGGGGCCAATGAGCAGTTCTTC.

The J gene is TRBJ2-1, the V gene TRBV11-2, with a tentative D call TRBD2 (6 bases). Germline V gene sequence: CDR1 SGHAT, CDR2 FQNNGV. Trimming took off 1 base at V and 7 bases at J, with 14 bases between the two ends. The CDR3 has 15 amino acids. Here the CDR3 reads CASSLGPGGGNEQFF. Here the CDR3 DNA reads TGTGCCAGCAGCTTAGGGCCAGGTGGGGGGAATGAGCAGTTCTTC.

This clonotype was recorded many times. V gene TRBV12-3 or TRBV12-4 combines with J gene TRBJ2-1, with 9 nucleotides matching TRBD2. V was clipped by 8 bases and J by 9 bases; unmatched bases: 5. The length of the CDR3 is 12 residues. This CDR3 reads CASWTSAGEQFF. The CDR3 DNA sequence: TGTGCCAGCTGGACTAGCGCCGGTGAGCAGTTCTTC.

This clonotype was seen repeatedly, ten times or more. V gene TRBV30 combines with J gene TRBJ2-3; D ambiguous. From germline, CDR1 is GTSNPN and CDR2 SVGIG (reference sequence). The V end lost 1 base, the J end lost 4 bases, and 3 bases lay between the germline ends. The CDR3 totals 11 residues. The chain's CDR3 is CAWSAADTQYF. The CDR3 bases are TGTGCCTGGAGTGCCGCAGATACGCAGTATTTT.

This clonotype was recorded at least ten times. V is TRBV5-1 and J is TRBJ2-5; D might be TRBD1 or TRBD2, each matching 5 bases. V shed 0 bases and J shed 2 bases, with 11 bases lying between them. This CDR3 has 15 amino acids. CDR1 SGHRS and CDR2 YFSETQ come from the germline V gene. CDR3 bases: TGCGCCAGCAGCTTGGTCTTGGGACCGCAAGAGACCCAGTACTTC. Residues: CASSLVLGPQETQYF.

This clonotype has at least ten counts. V and J are TRBV2 and TRBJ2-3; D not certain. CDR3 length equals 14 residues. V was shortened by 7 bases and J by 6 bases, with 17 bases between the two germline ends. Germline CDR1 is SNHLY and CDR2 is FYNNEI. CDR3 DNA: TGTGCCAGCATCCTTGGGGTTAACCTTGATACGCAGTATTTT. This gives the protein CASILGVNLDTQYF.

This clonotype has at least ten counts. The chain couples TRBV7-2 to TRBJ2-5; tentative D call: TRBD2 (5 bases). Germline CDR1 and CDR2: SGHTA and FQGNSA. V was cut by 2 bases and J by 5 bases, with 12 bases left in between. The CDR3 extends over 14 amino acids. The CDR3 protein is CASSLNMGGETQYF. DNA for the CDR3: TGTGCCAGCAGCTTAAACATGGGCGGGGAGACCCAGTACTTC. Full variable domain (outside the CDR3, taken from reference TRBV7-2 and TRBJ2-5): GAGVSQSPSNKVTEKGKDVELRCDPISGHTALYWYRQSLGQGLEFLIYFQGNSAPDKSGLPSDRFSAERTGGSVSTLTIQRTQQEDSAVYLCASSLNMGGETQYFGPGTRLLVL.

This clonotype came up many times. The gene calls are TRBV12-3 or TRBV12-4 and TRBJ1-6; 8 bases align to TRBD1. This CDR3 has 12 amino acids. Losses at the gene ends were 10 bases for V and 10 bases for J; bases not matched to a gene: 6. DNA of the CDR3: TGTGCCACCGGACCAGGGGGCTCACCCCTCCACTTT. Amino acids: CATGPGGSPLHF.

This clonotype was recorded many times. The J gene is TRBJ2-5, the V gene TRBV4-2; tentatively, D is TRBD1 (5 bases). The CDR3 runs to 15 residues. V shed 4 bases and J shed 6 bases, with 18 bases lying between them. Germline V gene data show CDR1 as LGHNA and CDR2 as YNFKEQ. The DNA for the CDR3 is TGTGCCAGCAGCCTCTCCTCAGGGCTATGGAAGACCCAGTACTTC. It yields the protein CASSLSSGLWKTQYF.

This chain uses TRBV7-9 with TRBJ1-5; 8 bases are shared with TRBD1. V dropped 4 bases and J dropped 6; count of bases not matched to a gene: 8. The germline V gene has CDR1 SEHNR and CDR2 FQNEAQ (reference sequence). This CDR3 contains 15 residues. In DNA form, the CDR3 reads TGTGCCAGCAGCTCAGGACAGGGACGTAGTCAGCCCCAGCATTTT. This translates into CASSSGQGRSQPQHF.

The sample holds many counts of this clonotype. The chain is built from TRBV12-3 or TRBV12-4 and TRBJ2-3; D is unresolved. V was shortened by 6 bases and J by 8 bases, with 12 bases between the two germline ends. CDR3 length: 12 amino acids. CDR3 amino acids: CASSVEVSTQYF. CDR3 sequence (DNA): TGTGCCAGCAGCGTAGAAGTCAGTACGCAGTATTTT.

As for this clonotype: A much larger clone lies a single base off, so this may be a read error. The chain has TRBV20-1 and TRBJ1-5; tentatively, D is TRBD1 (5 bases). The CDR3 runs to 13 residues. The V gene lost 7 bases and the J gene lost 3 bases, with 13 bases spanning the gap. Germline V gene data show CDR1 as DFQATT and CDR2 as SNEGSKA (reference sequence). The CDR3 region has the DNA TGCAGTGATAGGGGCCAGGTCAATCAGCCCCAGCATTTT. This translates into CSDRGQVNQPQHF.

This clonotype was observed at least ten times. This chain joins TRBV7-2 and TRBJ2-7; D not resolved. The germline CDR1 and CDR2 sequences are SGHTA and FQGNSA. The CDR3 is 14 amino acids. V lost 1 base, J lost 2 bases, and 9 bases lay in between. The CDR3 protein is CASSLGQEPYEQYF. For the CDR3, the DNA is TGTGCCAGCAGCTTAGGCCAAGAACCCTACGAGCAGTACTTC.

This clonotype has a count of ten or more. This chain joins TRBV28 and TRBJ1-2; unclear D gene. CDR3 size: 15 residues. Trimming pared 10 bases from V and 4 bases from J, leaving 22 bases between. CDR1 MDHEN and CDR2 SYDVKM come from the germline V gene. The CDR3: CAIETSVARGYGYTF. Written as DNA, the CDR3 is TGTGCCATCGAGACTTCGGTTGCTCGCGGCTATGGCTACACCTTC.

At least ten counts were recorded for this clonotype. CDR3 loop: CSVKGAEETQYF. The CDR3, as DNA: TGCAGCGTTAAGGGGGCAGAGGAGACCCAGTACTTC. V and J are TRBV29-1 and TRBJ2-5, with TRBD1 matching 7 bases. The CDR3 consists of 12 residues. The junction had 5 bases not matched to a gene; V was cut back by 5 bases and J by 5 bases. The germline V gene encodes CDR1 SQVTM and CDR2 ANQGSEA.